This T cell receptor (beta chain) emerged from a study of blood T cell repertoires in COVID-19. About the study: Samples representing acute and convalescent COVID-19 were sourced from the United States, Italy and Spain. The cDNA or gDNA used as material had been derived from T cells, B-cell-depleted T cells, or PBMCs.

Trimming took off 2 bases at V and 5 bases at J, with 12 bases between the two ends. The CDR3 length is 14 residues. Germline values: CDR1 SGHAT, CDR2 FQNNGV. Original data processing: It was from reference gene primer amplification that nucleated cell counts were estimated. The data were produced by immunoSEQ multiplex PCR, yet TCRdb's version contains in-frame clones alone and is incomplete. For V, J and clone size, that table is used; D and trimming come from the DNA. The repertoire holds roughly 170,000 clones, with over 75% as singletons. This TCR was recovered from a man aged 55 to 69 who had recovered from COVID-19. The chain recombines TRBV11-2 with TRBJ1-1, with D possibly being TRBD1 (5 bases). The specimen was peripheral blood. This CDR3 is CASSLFGGGTEAFF. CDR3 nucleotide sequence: TGTGCCAGCAGCTTATTCGGTGGGGGGACTGAAGCTTTCTTT.